The rows below give T cell receptor beta chains drawn from one sample of a study of neurological immune-mediated disorders. MiXCR, applied by TCRdb to the 5' RACE reads, yields one record per CDR3 protein. The table lists more than 70,000 distinct CDR3 sequences, about 9.4% of them singletons. Sequencing was carried out using PBMCs. The source is a man aged 25 to 40 in good health. The CDR3 runs from the conserved cysteine through the conserved F or W. The order of the fields is CDR3 protein, CDR3 DNA, D gene, J gene, V gene, clone size. The D gene is left open where the match is weak. A row's size may be missing; if present it is once, few, many or a size class.

CSARGGLAGGLKGETQYF | TGCAGTGCTAGAGGGGGACTAGCGGGAGGTTTGAAAGGAGAGACCCAGTACTTC | TRBD2 | TRBJ2-5 | TRBV20-1 | many
CASSQFEDEQYF | TGTGCCAGCAGCCAATTCGAGGACGAGCAGTACTTC | - | TRBJ2-7 | TRBV3-1 | -
CASSLDGVPAGRYYEQYF | TGTGCCAGCAGCTTAGATGGGGTTCCAGCGGGTAGATACTACGAGCAGTACTTC | - | TRBJ2-7 | TRBV7-9 | many
CASSFALEETQYF | TGTGCCAGCAGCTTCGCTCTAGAGGAGACCCAGTACTTC | - | TRBJ2-5 | TRBV7-2 | many
CASSRIPGQRYTDTQYF | TGCGCCAGCAGCAGAATTCCGGGACAGCGATACACAGATACGCAGTATTTT | TRBD1 | TRBJ2-3 | TRBV5-1 | many
CASSDPSTQTQYF | TGCGCCAGCAGTGACCCTAGCACCCAGACCCAGTACTTC | - | TRBJ2-5 | TRBV10-1 | few
CSAYTGDRGTYEQYF | TGCAGTGCTTATACGGGCGACAGGGGGACCTACGAGCAGTACTTC | TRBD1 | TRBJ2-7 | TRBV20-1 | many
CASSASGTPSYEQYF | TGTGCCAGCAGTGCCTCCGGGACGCCCTCCTACGAGCAGTACTTC | - | TRBJ2-7 | TRBV6-1 | many
CASSRGETQYF | TGTGCCAGCAGTAGAGGGGAGACCCAGTACTTC | - | TRBJ2-5 | TRBV6-2/TRBV6-3 | -
CASSDGTSGRGEQFF | TGTGCCAGCAGTGACGGGACTAGCGGGAGGGGTGAGCAGTTCTTC | TRBD2 | TRBJ2-1 | TRBV6-4 | many
CATSDPGLAEYNEQFF | TGTGCCACCAGTGATCCGGGACTAGCGGAGTACAATGAGCAGTTCTTC | TRBD2 | TRBJ2-1 | TRBV24-1 | many
CASSPAPGTGINQPQHF | TGTGCCAGCAGCCCAGCCCCTGGGACAGGGATCAATCAGCCCCAGCATTTT | TRBD1 | TRBJ1-5 | TRBV5-4 | few
CASSSPQTSGGYEQYF | TGTGCCAGCAGTAGTCCACAGACTAGCGGGGGCTACGAGCAGTACTTC | TRBD2 | TRBJ2-7 | TRBV27 | few
CASSLEGHQPQHF | TGCGCCAGCAGCTTGGAGGGCCATCAGCCCCAGCATTTT | - | TRBJ1-5 | TRBV5-1 | many
CASSEAAISYNEQFF | TGTGCCAGCAGTGAAGCAGCGATCTCCTACAATGAGCAGTTCTTC | - | TRBJ2-1 | TRBV25-1 | many
CASSQFSGQGYGYTF | TGTGCCAGCAGCCAGTTTTCTGGACAGGGCTATGGCTACACCTTC | TRBD1 | TRBJ1-2 | TRBV3-1 | few
CASSTRLVGGLINEQLF | TGTGCCAGCAGCACCCGACTAGTGGGAGGGCTTATCAATGAGCAGTTATTC | TRBD2 | TRBJ2-1 | TRBV7-3 | -
CATAAENQETQYF | TGCGCCACAGCAGCTGAGAACCAAGAGACCCAGTACTTC | - | TRBJ2-5 | TRBV5-1 | many
CATSGFSDSGELFF | TGTGCCACCAGTGGCTTCTCGGACTCCGGGGAGCTGTTTTTT | - | TRBJ2-2 | TRBV24-1 | few
CARSQGPGTYEQDF | TGTGCCAGAAGCCAAGGACCAGGGACCTACGAGCAGGACTTC | - | TRBJ2-7 | TRBV4-2 | -
CSVVVTGDGNQPQHF | TGCAGCGTTGTTGTGACAGGGGATGGCAATCAGCCCCAGCATTTT | TRBD1 | TRBJ1-5 | TRBV29-1 | many
CASRPTTAQETQYF | TGTGCCAGCCGTCCAACTACAGCGCAAGAGACCCAGTACTTC | - | TRBJ2-5 | TRBV19 | -
CASSSATSGRDEQYF | TGTGCCAGCAGTTCCGCGACTAGCGGGAGGGACGAGCAGTACTTC | TRBD2 | TRBJ2-7 | TRBV6-5 | -
CASSLDTGGNQPQHF | TGTGCCAGCAGTTTAGACACTGGTGGCAATCAGCCCCAGCATTTT | - | TRBJ1-5 | TRBV27 | many
CASSQDHGRPDNSPLHF | TGCGCCAGCAGCCAAGATCACGGTCGGCCGGATAATTCACCCCTCCACTTT | - | TRBJ1-6 | TRBV4-1 | once
CASSYLGGGPQHF | TGTGCCAGCAGTTATTTGGGAGGAGGGCCCCAGCATTTT | - | TRBJ1-5 | TRBV6-6 | many
CAIRDTDRGYEQYF | TGTGCCATCAGGGACACGGACAGGGGCTACGAGCAGTACTTC | TRBD1 | TRBJ2-7 | TRBV10-3 | many
CASSLSYSQGTYGYTF | TGCGCCAGCAGCTTAAGCTATAGTCAGGGTACCTATGGCTACACCTTC | - | TRBJ1-2 | TRBV5-1 | many
CASSLQGHEQYF | TGTGCCAGCAGTCTCCAGGGCCACGAGCAGTACTTC | - | TRBJ2-7 | TRBV27 | many
CASSYNYEQYF | TGCGCCAGCAGCTATAACTACGAGCAGTACTTC | - | TRBJ2-7 | TRBV5-1 | many
CSVEDGTGGAEQYF | TGCAGCGTTGAAGACGGGACAGGGGGGGCCGAGCAGTACTTC | TRBD1 | TRBJ2-7 | TRBV29-1 | many
CASRGVANEKLFF | TGTGCCAGCAGGGGTGTGGCTAATGAAAAACTGTTTTTT | - | TRBJ1-4 | TRBV27 | many
CARNQGPPNYGYTF | TGTGCCAGGAACCAGGGACCTCCTAACTATGGCTACACCTTC | - | TRBJ1-2 | TRBV30 | -
CASSLTSVYNEQFF | TGTGCCAGCAGCTTAACTAGCGTATACAATGAGCAGTTCTTC | TRBD2 | TRBJ2-1 | TRBV7-2 | -
CASSAGHPNTEAFF | TGTGCCAGCAGTGCGGGACACCCGAACACTGAAGCTTTCTTT | - | TRBJ1-1 | TRBV12-3/TRBV12-4 | many
CASSPMTSLTDTQYF | TGTGCCAGCAGCCCCATGACTAGTTTAACAGATACGCAGTATTTT | - | TRBJ2-3 | TRBV11-2 | many
CASSTYNSYEQYF | TGTGCCAGCAGCACCTACAACTCCTACGAGCAGTACTTC | - | TRBJ2-7 | TRBV7-2 | many
CASSLMAGQGVDTQYF | TGTGCCAGCAGCTTAATGGCAGGACAGGGGGTGGATACGCAGTATTTT | TRBD1 | TRBJ2-3 | TRBV7-3 | -
CASSIFLAGRGGELFF | TGTGCCAGCAGCATATTCTTAGCGGGGAGGGGCGGGGAGCTGTTTTTT | TRBD2 | TRBJ2-2 | TRBV7-2 | -
CASSKREASYEQYF | TGCGCCAGCAGTAAGCGGGAGGCCTCCTACGAGCAGTACTTC | TRBD2 | TRBJ2-7 | TRBV5-1 | many